This T cell receptor beta chain was captured in a study of identical twins. Every one of the donors was a healthy Caucasian. The CDR3 loop spans 15 amino acids. Per the germline V gene, CDR1 is MNHNS and CDR2 is SASEGT. Trimming took 0 bases from V and 5 from J, leaving 10 bases between them. From the 5' RACE reads, TCRdb called clonotypes with MiXCR, one entry per CDR3 protein. The sample holds over 600,000 distinct CDR3 sequences, 21% seen once. This same sample was also taken into another study, of T cells expressing NK-cell markers. From that paper: T cells sorted in several experiments were restricted to alpha-beta TCR T cells by an anti-gamma-delta TCR antibody. These clonotypes additionally ranked first within the CD3+CD56-NKG2C+ fraction of a few donors.

The sample taken for sequencing was PBMCs. The genes are TRBV6-1 and TRBJ2-2, with D possibly matching TRBD2 (6 bases). The source of this sequence is a woman aged 18-29 years in good health. As DNA, the CDR3 is TGTGCCAGCAGTGAAGCATGGCGGGGAACCGGGGAGCTGTTTTTT. Its translation: CASSEAWRGTGELFF.